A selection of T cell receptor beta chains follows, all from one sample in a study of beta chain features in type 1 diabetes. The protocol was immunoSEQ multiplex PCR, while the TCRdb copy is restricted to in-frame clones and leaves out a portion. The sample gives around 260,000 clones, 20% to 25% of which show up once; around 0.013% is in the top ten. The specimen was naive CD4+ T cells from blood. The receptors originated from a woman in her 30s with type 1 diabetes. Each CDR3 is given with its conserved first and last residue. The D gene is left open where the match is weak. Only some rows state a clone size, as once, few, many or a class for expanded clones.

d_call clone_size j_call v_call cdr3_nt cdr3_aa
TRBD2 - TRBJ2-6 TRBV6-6 TGTGCCAGCACGAGGGGGACTAGCTCTGGGGCCAACGTCCTGACTTTC CASTRGTSSGANVLTF
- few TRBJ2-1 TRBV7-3 TGTGCCAGCAGCCTTCGACAAGCCAGCTTTTCCTACAATGAGCAGTTCTTC CASSLRQASFSYNEQFF
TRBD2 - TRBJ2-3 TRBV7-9 TGTGCCAGCAGCTTGAGGCTAGCGGGCAACACAGATACGCAGTATTTT CASSLRLAGNTDTQYF
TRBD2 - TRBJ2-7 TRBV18 TGTGCCAGCTCACCATCTAAGCGGGAGGTGTACTTC CASSPSKREVYF
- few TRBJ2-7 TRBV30 TGTGCCTGGGACTGGAAACACACTGACTCCTACGAGCAGTACTTC CAWDWKHTDSYEQYF
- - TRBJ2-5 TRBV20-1 TGCAGTGTCGAAGAGACCCAGTACTTC CSVEETQYF
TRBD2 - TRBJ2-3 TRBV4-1 TGCGCCAGCAGCCAAGAAGGACTAGCGGTTAGCACAGATACGCAGTATTTT CASSQEGLAVSTDTQYF
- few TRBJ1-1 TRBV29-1 TGCAGCGTAGATACAGGGATCACTGAAGCTTTCTTT CSVDTGITEAFF
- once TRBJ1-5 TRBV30 TGTGCCTGGAGTCGACAGGGCAATCAGCCCCAGCATTTT CAWSRQGNQPQHF
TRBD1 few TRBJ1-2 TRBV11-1 TGTGCCAGCTCCGGGACAGACAACTATGGCTACACCTTC CASSGTDNYGYTF
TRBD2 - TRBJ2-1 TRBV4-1 TGCGCCAGCAGCCGCATCCTAGCGGTCTCCTACAATGAGCAGTTCTTC CASSRILAVSYNEQFF
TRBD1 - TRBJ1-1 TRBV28 TGTGCCAGCAGTATATCACACAGGGGGCGACGTCTGAACACTGAAGCTTTCTTT CASSISHRGRRLNTEAFF
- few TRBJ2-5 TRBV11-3 TGTGCCAGCAGCAGAGAAGGACTGGGAGCGGTAGAGACCCAGTACTTC CASSREGLGAVETQYF
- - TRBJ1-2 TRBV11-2 TGTGCCAGCAGCTGGCCCCTGGACAGCTTTAACTATGGCTACACCTTC CASSWPLDSFNYGYTF
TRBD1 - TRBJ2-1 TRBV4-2 TGTGCCAGCAGCCAAGGGGGAGGGACAGGGGATGAGCAGTTCTTC CASSQGGGTGDEQFF
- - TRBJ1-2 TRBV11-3 TGTGCCAGCAGCTTAGGAGCAGGAAACTATGGCTACACCTTC CASSLGAGNYGYTF
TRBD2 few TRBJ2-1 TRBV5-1 TGCGCCAGCAGCTTGGCCCCCCAGGAAGCGGGAGTGTCCTACAATGAGCAGTTCTTC CASSLAPQEAGVSYNEQFF
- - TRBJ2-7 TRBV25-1 TGTGCCAGCAGTGTGACAGGTACCTACGAGCAGTACTTC CASSVTGTYEQYF
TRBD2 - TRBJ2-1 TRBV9 TGTGCCAGCAGCCCGGGACTACGGGACAATGAGCAGTTCTTC CASSPGLRDNEQFF
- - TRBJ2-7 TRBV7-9 TGTGCCAGCAGCTTAGGCAGGGGTAGCGAGCAGTACTTC CASSLGRGSEQYF
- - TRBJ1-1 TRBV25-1 TGTGCCAGCAGTGAATTGGGGCAAGGAGGGGCTTTCTTT CASSELGQGGAFF
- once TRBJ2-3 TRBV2 TGTGCCGTAGGGGTAGATACGCAGTATTTT CAVGVDTQYF
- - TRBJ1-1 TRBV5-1 TGCGCCAGCAGCTTTGAAAGTCAGGACACTGAAGCTTTCTTT CASSFESQDTEAFF
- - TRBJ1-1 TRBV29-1 TGCAGCGTTGGTAGGGGGACTGAAGCTTTCTTT CSVGRGTEAFF
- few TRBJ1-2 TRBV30 TGTGCCTGGAGTGTAGGGTCTGGGGGAGGCGGCTACACCTTC CAWSVGSGGGGYTF
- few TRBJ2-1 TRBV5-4 TGTGCCAGCAGCCACCCGAGGGAGGTACACAATGAGCAGTTCTTC CASSHPREVHNEQFF
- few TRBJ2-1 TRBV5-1 TGCGCCAGCAGCTTGAGTAGCTCCTACAATGAGCAGTTCTTC CASSLSSSYNEQFF
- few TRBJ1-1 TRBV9 TGTGCCAGCAGCGTTTCAGGGCAAAACACTGAAGCTTTCTTT CASSVSGQNTEAFF
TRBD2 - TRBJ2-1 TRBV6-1 TGTGCCAGCAGAGAAATGGGACTAGCGGTTAATGAGCAGTTCTTC CASREMGLAVNEQFF